Listed below are T cell receptor beta chains from one sample, sequenced in a study of shared clonotypes between healthy human individuals. Produced via immunoSEQ multiplex PCR; TCRdb's table is partial and in-frame only. The table lists fewer than 3 million clones, just under 95% of them singletons. The specimen was naive CD4+ T cells from PBMCs. These receptor sequences come from a man aged 18-30 years in good health. Some clones in this sample may be carry-over from other donors' samples. Each CDR3 is given with its conserved first and last residue. A D gene is named only where the DNA matches it firmly. Size is omitted from some rows. Given values are once, few, many or a class for expanded clones.

TRBV28	TRBD1	TRBJ2-7	.	TGTGCCAGCAACCAGGGGGCGGGACAGGGGGTTTACGAGCAGTACTTC	CASNQGAGQGVYEQYF
TRBV9	TRBD1	TRBJ1-1	.	TGTGCCAGCAGCAGAAGGACAGGCCACAGTGGAAACACTGAAGCTTTCTTT	CASSRRTGHSGNTEAFF
TRBV10-3	.	TRBJ1-2	.	TGTGCCATCAGTGAGTCGCTCTATGGCTACACCTTC	CAISESLYGYTF
TRBV30	TRBD1	TRBJ1-5	.	TGTGCCTGGTCTCCGGGACAGGGAAATCAGCCCCAGCATTTT	CAWSPGQGNQPQHF
TRBV5-4	.	TRBJ2-7	.	TGTGCCAGCAGCCCCCGACACGAGCAGTACTTC	CASSPRHEQYF
TRBV5-1	.	TRBJ2-7	.	TGCGCCAGCAGCGAGGAGGGGGGCCACGAGCAGTACTTC	CASSEEGGHEQYF
TRBV7-9	.	TRBJ2-3	.	TGTGCCAGCAGCTCGCCGGGAGTCACAGATACGCAGTATTTT	CASSSPGVTDTQYF
TRBV15	.	TRBJ1-5	.	TGTGCCACCAGCAGGGGGCGAAGCAATCAGCCCCAGCATTTT	CATSRGRSNQPQHF
TRBV18	.	TRBJ1-5	once	TGTGCCAGCTCACCAGGGGGTGAGCCCCAGCATTTT	CASSPGGEPQHF
TRBV10-2	TRBD2	TRBJ2-3	.	TGCGCCAGCAGTAAACCCAGGACTAGCGGGAGGGTAAGCACAGATACGCAGTATTTT	CASSKPRTSGRVSTDTQYF
TRBV7-9	.	TRBJ2-7	once	TGTGCCAGCAGCTTAAGGGGTTTCTACGAGCAGTACTTC	CASSLRGFYEQYF
TRBV27	TRBD2	TRBJ2-2	.	TGTGCCAGCAGTCCACTTCCGACGGGCGGGGGGACCGGGGAGCTGTTTTTT	CASSPLPTGGGTGELFF
TRBV2	TRBD2	TRBJ2-5	.	TGTGCCAGCAAACCCAAGGGAGTTTACGGACTAGCGGGAAAAGAGACCCAGTACTTC	CASKPKGVYGLAGKETQYF
TRBV5-6	.	TRBJ2-5	.	TGTGCCAGCAGCTTGGTAGAAGAAGAGACCCAGTACTTC	CASSLVEEETQYF
TRBV18	.	TRBJ1-1	.	TGTGCCAGCTCGCCGACGGTCAACACTGAAGCTTTCTTT	CASSPTVNTEAFF
TRBV28	.	TRBJ1-4	.	TGTGCCAGCAGTTTGGGTGGGCTTAATGAAAAACTGTTTTTT	CASSLGGLNEKLFF
TRBV5-1	.	TRBJ1-1	.	TGCGCCAGCAGCGTTATCGGGGGCGGCACTGAAGCTTTCTTT	CASSVIGGGTEAFF